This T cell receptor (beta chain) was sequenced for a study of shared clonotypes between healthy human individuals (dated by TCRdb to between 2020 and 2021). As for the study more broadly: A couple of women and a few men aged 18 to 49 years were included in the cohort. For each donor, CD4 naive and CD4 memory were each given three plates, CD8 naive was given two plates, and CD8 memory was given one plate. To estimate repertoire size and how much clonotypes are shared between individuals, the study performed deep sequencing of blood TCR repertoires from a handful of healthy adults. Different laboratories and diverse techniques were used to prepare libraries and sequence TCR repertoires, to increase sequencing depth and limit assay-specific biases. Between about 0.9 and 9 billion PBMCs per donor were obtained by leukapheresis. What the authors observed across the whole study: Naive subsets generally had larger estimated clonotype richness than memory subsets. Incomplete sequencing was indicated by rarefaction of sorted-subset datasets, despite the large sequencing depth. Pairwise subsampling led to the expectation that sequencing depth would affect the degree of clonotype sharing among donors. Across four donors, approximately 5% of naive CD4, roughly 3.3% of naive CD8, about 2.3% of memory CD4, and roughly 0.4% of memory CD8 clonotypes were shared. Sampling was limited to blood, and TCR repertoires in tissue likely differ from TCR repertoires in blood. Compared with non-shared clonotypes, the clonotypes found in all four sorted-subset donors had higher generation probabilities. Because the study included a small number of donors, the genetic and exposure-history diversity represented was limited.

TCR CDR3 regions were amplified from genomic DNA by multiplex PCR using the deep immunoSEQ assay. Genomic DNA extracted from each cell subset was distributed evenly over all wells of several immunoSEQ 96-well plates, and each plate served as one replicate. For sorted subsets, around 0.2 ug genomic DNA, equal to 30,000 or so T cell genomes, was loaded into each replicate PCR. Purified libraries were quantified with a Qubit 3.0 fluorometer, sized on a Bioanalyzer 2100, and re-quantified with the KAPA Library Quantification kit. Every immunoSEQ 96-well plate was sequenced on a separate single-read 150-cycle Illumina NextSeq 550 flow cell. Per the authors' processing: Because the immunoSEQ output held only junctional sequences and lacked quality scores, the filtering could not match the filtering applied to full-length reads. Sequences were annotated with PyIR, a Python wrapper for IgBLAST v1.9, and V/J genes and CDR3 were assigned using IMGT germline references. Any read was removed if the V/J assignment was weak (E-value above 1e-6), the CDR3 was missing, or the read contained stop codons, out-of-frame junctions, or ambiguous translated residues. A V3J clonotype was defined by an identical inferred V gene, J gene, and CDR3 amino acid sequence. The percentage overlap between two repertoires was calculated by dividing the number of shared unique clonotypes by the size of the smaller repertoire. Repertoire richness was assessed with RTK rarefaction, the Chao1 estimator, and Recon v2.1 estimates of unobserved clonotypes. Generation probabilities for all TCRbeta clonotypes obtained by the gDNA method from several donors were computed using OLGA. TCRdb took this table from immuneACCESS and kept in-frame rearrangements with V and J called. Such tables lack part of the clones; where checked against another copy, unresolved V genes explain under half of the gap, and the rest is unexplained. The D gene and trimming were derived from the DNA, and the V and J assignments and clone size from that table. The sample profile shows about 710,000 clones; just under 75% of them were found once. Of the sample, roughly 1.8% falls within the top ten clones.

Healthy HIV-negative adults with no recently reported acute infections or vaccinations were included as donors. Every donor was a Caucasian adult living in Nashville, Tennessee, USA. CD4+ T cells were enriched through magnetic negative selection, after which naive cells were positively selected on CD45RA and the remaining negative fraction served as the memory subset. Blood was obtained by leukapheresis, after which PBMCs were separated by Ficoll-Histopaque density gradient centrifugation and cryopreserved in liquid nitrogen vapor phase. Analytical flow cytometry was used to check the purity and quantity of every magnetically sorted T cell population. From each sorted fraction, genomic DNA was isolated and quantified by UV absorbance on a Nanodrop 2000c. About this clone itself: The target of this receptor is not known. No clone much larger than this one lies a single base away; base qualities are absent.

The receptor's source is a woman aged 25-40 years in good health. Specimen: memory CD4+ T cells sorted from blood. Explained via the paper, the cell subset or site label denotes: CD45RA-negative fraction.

The bases read TGTGCCAGCAGCCAAGGCTCACCCAGGGCCGGCACTGAAGCTTTCTTT. Its protein reads: CASSQGSPRAGTEAFF. This receptor chain uses TRBV5-4 and TRBJ1-1; a tentative D match to TRBD1 spans 5 bases. The CDR3 sequence holds 16 residues, the cysteine and phenylalanine included. Left in the record is the CDR3 DNA by itself, 48 bases read in frame from the first base. V is shortened by 4 bases, J by 4 bases, and the region joining them spans 20 bases. The germline V gene (reference sequence) gives CDR1 as SGHNT and CDR2 as YYREEE.